The next 4 T cell receptor beta chains were all read from a single sample in a study of T cells in Graves' hyperthyroidism and ophthalmopathy. Authors of the study amplified TCR beta CDR3 regions from RNA transcripts. HTBI primers were used for first-round RT-PCR of the TCR CDR3. TCRdb processed the multiplex PCR reads anew with MiXCR; each CDR3 protein has one entry. The table lists hundreds of thousands of distinct CDR3 sequences, about 12% of them singletons. The sequencing input was blood. These receptor sequences come from a woman aged 18-29 years with Graves' hyperthyroidism.

The CDR3 DNA is TGTGCCAGCAGCTTATTCTCAGGGTCGAACACCGGGGAGCTGTTTTTT. As protein: CASSLFSGSNTGELFF. The V and J genes are TRBV7-2 and TRBJ2-2; D is perhaps TRBD1 (5 bases). Germline CDR1 is SGHTA and CDR2 is FQGNSA. Trimming left V 2 bases short and J 0 bases short, with 10 bases between. There are 16 residues in the CDR3. The variable domain in full, completed from reference TRBV7-2 and TRBJ2-2, reads GAGVSQSPSNKVTEKGKDVELRCDPISGHTALYWYRQSLGQGLEFLIYFQGNSAPDKSGLPSDRFSAERTGGSVSTLTIQRTQQEDSAVYLCASSLFSGSNTGELFFGEGSRLTVL.

This clonotype was counted many times. The J gene is TRBJ1-1, the V gene TRBV4-1; the D is unclear. The germline V gene encodes CDR1 MGHRA and CDR2 YSYEKL. CDR3 length: 13 residues. V lost 5 bases and J lost 5, with 12 bases in between. The CDR3 loop is CASSKAGETEAFF. The CDR3, as DNA: TGCGCCAGCAGCAAAGCCGGGGAGACTGAAGCTTTCTTT.

There are many counts of this clonotype. The rearrangement links TRBV28 to TRBJ1-4; possible D gene TRBD1, 5 bases. Trimming pared 5 bases from V and 8 bases from J, leaving 21 bases between. Germline CDR1 and CDR2: MDHEN and SYDVKM. This CDR3 region has 16 residues. CDR3 sequence reads: CASSPHGGIVQEKLFF. In DNA, the CDR3 is TGTGCCAGCAGTCCCCACGGGGGGATTGTCCAGGAAAAACTGTTTTTT. The full variable domain, with the rest looked up from reference TRBV28 and TRBJ1-4, is DVKVTQSSRYLVKRTGEKVFLECVQDMDHENMFWYRQDPGLGLRLIYFSYDVKMKEKGDIPEGYSVSREKKERFSLILESASTNQTSMYLCASSPHGGIVQEKLFFGSGTQLSVL.

This clonotype was observed a few times. It may be a read error: a sequence one base away is much more abundant. The rearrangement joins TRBV12-3 or TRBV12-4 to TRBJ1-3; D not certain. The CDR3 extends over 15 amino acids. V was cut by 5 bases and J by 0 bases, with 11 bases left in between. The CDR3 reads CASSPPGSSGNTIYF. In nucleotides, the CDR3 is TGTGCCAGCAGTCCCCCGGGCAGCTCTGGAAACACCATATATTTT.